The rows below give T cell receptor beta chains drawn from one sample of a study of radiotherapy plus CTLA-4 blockade in lung cancer. The table came from immunoSEQ multiplex PCR; TCRdb's copy has only in-frame clones and leaves some out. The sample holds about 14,000 clones, about 71% seen once. Specimen: peripheral blood, collected from a patient treated with radiotherapy plus ipilimumab. These receptor sequences come from a human donor with non-small cell lung cancer whose response to radiotherapy plus ipilimumab could not be evaluated. Both conserved end residues are trimmed from each CDR3. D genes are given only for firm matches.

v_call,d_call,j_call,cdr3_aa
TRBV13,TRBD1,TRBJ1-2,ASSNRGAYGYT
TRBV5-1,NA,TRBJ1-1,ASSLSAVS
TRBV11-2,TRBD1,TRBJ1-5,ASSSTGVNQPQH
TRBV11-2,NA,TRBJ1-5,ASSLEGDNQPQH
TRBV2,NA,TRBJ1-2,ASSEANPGGATNYGYT
TRBV12-5,NA,TRBJ1-1,ASGVTGNTEAF
TRBV5-1,NA,TRBJ2-2,ASSLDNRMNTGELF
TRBV9,TRBD2,TRBJ2-3,ASSVGASGGLTDTQY
TRBV30,NA,TRBJ2-3,AWSFGDTQY
TRBV4-2,TRBD2,TRBJ2-5,ASSQGNTGAGGSETQY
TRBV5-1,NA,TRBJ2-2,ASSFSGGTGELF
TRBV29-1,TRBD1,TRBJ1-1,SGHRGRSNTEAF
TRBV7-2,NA,TRBJ2-5,ASSFGSLSVETQY
TRBV5-4,TRBD2,TRBJ2-1,ASSFQQAGGPVDEQF
TRBV2,TRBD1,TRBJ1-2,ASSENLPGQGADYGYT
TRBV19,TRBD2,TRBJ2-1,ASSTGAAGGSYNEQF
TRBV25-1,NA,TRBJ2-1,ASSGGLGNEQF
TRBV7-2,NA,TRBJ2-7,ASSLGLVSYEQY
TRBV6-1,NA,TRBJ1-2,ASVDNSYGYT
TRBV6-1,NA,TRBJ2-7,ASRPGGALGEQY
TRBV19,NA,TRBJ1-2,ASSTGGSDNYGYT
TRBV7-9,TRBD2,TRBJ2-7,ASSPGGGTYEQY
TRBV27,NA,TRBJ1-5,ASRKTGIVNQPQH
TRBV7-3,TRBD1,TRBJ2-2,ASSRQGVGNTGELF
TRBV10-1,NA,TRBJ2-2,ASSGSWGANTGELF
TRBV11-2,NA,TRBJ1-5,ASSLVSGWSNQPQH
TRBV27,NA,TRBJ2-6,ASLGDSGANVLT
TRBV9,NA,TRBJ2-5,ASSTRGSGVETQY
TRBV4-1,TRBD1,TRBJ1-6,ASSQEGQGFSPLH
TRBV2,TRBD1,TRBJ1-2,ASSKQGAGDGYT
TRBV11-2,TRBD2,TRBJ2-3,ASSLAGGIDTQY
TRBV5-6,TRBD1,TRBJ1-3,ASRRDRGNTIY
TRBV27,NA,TRBJ2-5,ASALNPGLPMTQY
TRBV6-4,NA,TRBJ2-1,ASSGLEGTDEQF
TRBV7-3,TRBD1,TRBJ1-2,ASSPGQGRGYT
TRBV6-5,NA,TRBJ2-5,ASSYGIGGQETQY
TRBV28,TRBD1,TRBJ1-1,ASRPPGQGGHTEAF
TRBV27,NA,TRBJ1-1,ASSSAGGTTEAF
TRBV7-3,TRBD2,TRBJ2-3,ASSLTLAGDLTDTQY
TRBV6-1,TRBD1,TRBJ1-4,ASRITGVTDEKLF
TRBV10-3,NA,TRBJ1-1,AIGGERRNTEAF
TRBV9,TRBD2,TRBJ2-1,ASSVAGTASGVGEQF
TRBV11-2,NA,TRBJ1-2,ASSPWTEQNYGYT
TRBV6-6,TRBD2,TRBJ2-5,ASSYSSGGVGTQY
TRBV29-1,NA,TRBJ1-2,SVESGTNYGYT
TRBV27,TRBD1,TRBJ2-2,ASTGGANTGELF
TRBV19,TRBD1,TRBJ2-2,ASRQQGRNTGELF
TRBV4-3,TRBD1,TRBJ1-3,ASSQWTGGRAVNTIY
TRBV30,NA,TRBJ2-5,AWSVLAGSKTQY
TRBV7-2,TRBD2,TRBJ2-5,ASSDRDYYQETQY
TRBV28,NA,TRBJ2-5,ASSHDSYQETQY